The rows below give T cell receptor beta chains drawn from one sample of a study of blood T cell repertoires in COVID-19. TCRdb's copy holds only in-frame clones and misses some; the assay was immunoSEQ multiplex PCR. This sample has about 150,000 clones, with about 90% found just once. The sequenced sample was PBMCs or T cells enriched from blood (not recorded which). All receptors come from a woman aged 45 to 65 who had recovered from COVID-19. Both conserved end residues are part of each CDR3. D genes are given only for firm matches. The size of a clone is reported for some rows only, either as once, few or many, or as a class for expanded clones.

TRBD1	.	TRBJ1-1	TRBV3-1/TRBV3-2	CASSQGWDRKLNTEAFF	TGTGCCAGCAGCCAAGGGTGGGACAGGAAATTGAACACTGAAGCTTTCTTT
.	.	TRBJ2-1	TRBV3-1/TRBV3-2	CASSLSRYNEQFF	TGTGCCAGCAGCCTTTCTAGGTACAATGAGCAGTTCTTC
TRBD2	.	TRBJ2-7	TRBV6-2/TRBV6-3	CASSRSREDFRAYEQYF	TGTGCCAGCAGTCGCAGCCGGGAGGACTTTAGGGCCTACGAGCAGTACTTC
.	few	TRBJ2-7	TRBV21-1	CASSKDRADEQYF	TGTGCCAGCAGCAAAGACAGGGCCGACGAGCAGTACTTC
TRBD2	few	TRBJ2-1	TRBV7-7	CASSLKLARPYNEQFF	TGTGCTAGCAGCCTCAAACTAGCGCGACCCTACAATGAGCAGTTCTTC
.	.	TRBJ1-1	TRBV5-1	CASTKGGLGTEAFF	TGCGCCAGCACCAAGGGAGGGTTGGGCACTGAAGCTTTCTTT
.	.	TRBJ1-6	TRBV2	CASNAGSRASPLHF	TGTGCCAGCAACGCAGGGTCCCGTGCTTCACCCCTCCACTTT
.	.	TRBJ2-3	TRBV5-1	CASSLSGSFGADTQYF	TGCGCCAGCAGCTTGTCAGGCTCTTTCGGGGCAGATACGCAGTATTTT
.	.	TRBJ2-7	TRBV6-5	CASSYSDRNYEQYF	TGTGCCAGCAGTTACTCCGACAGAAACTACGAGCAGTACTTC
.	.	TRBJ2-5	TRBV30	CAWSITEQETQYF	TGTGCCTGGAGCATCACAGAGCAAGAGACCCAGTACTTC
TRBD2	.	TRBJ2-1	TRBV30	CAWSPSGRRDEQFF	TGTGCCTGGAGTCCTAGCGGGAGGAGGGATGAGCAGTTCTTC
TRBD2	.	TRBJ2-1	TRBV11-2	CASSPGTSVGNEQFF	TGTGCCAGCAGTCCCGGGACTAGCGTCGGCAATGAGCAGTTCTTC
.	.	TRBJ2-1	TRBV7-9	CASSLGGPGSDSHEQFF	TGTGCCAGCAGCTTAGGTGGGCCGGGATCGGATTCCCATGAGCAGTTCTTC
TRBD1	once	TRBJ1-6	TRBV7-6	CASSPRGAGGSETYNSPLHF	TGTGCCAGCAGCCCTCGCGGGGCAGGGGGGTCAGAAACCTATAATTCACCCCTCCACTTT
TRBD1	.	TRBJ2-2	TRBV19	CASSISTGTGGGGELFF	TGTGCCAGTAGTATCTCCACCGGGACAGGGGGCGGCGGGGAGCTGTTTTTT
TRBD1	.	TRBJ1-4	TRBV5-4	CASSPAPTGVFEKLFF	TGTGCCAGCAGCCCCGCCCCGACAGGGGTTTTTGAAAAACTGTTTTTT
.	.	TRBJ2-7	TRBV7-8	CASSLGAPDSSYEQYF	TGTGCCAGCAGCTTAGGGGCCCCGGACAGTTCCTACGAGCAGTACTTC